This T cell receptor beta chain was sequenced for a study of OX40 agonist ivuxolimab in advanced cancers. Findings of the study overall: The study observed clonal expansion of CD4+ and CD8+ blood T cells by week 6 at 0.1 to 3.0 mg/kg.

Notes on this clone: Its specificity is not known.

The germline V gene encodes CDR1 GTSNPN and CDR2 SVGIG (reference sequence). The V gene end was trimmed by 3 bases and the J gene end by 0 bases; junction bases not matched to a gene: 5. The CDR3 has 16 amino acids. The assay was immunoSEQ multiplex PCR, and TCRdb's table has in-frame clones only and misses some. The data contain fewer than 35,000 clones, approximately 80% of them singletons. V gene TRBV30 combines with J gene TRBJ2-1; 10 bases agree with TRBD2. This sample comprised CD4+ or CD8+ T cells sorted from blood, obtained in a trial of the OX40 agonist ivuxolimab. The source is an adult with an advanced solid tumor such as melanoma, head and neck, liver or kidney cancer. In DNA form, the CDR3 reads TGTGCCTGGAGAGGGACTAGCGCTAGCTCCTACAATGAGCAGTTCTTC. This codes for CAWRGTSASSYNEQFF.